The 3 T cell receptor beta chains below come from one sample, sequenced in a study of cytomegalovirus exposure and HLA in healthy donors. The PCR contained 60 Vbeta and 13 Jbeta primers. The repertoire was sequenced with immunoSEQ multiplex PCR; TCRdb's copy has only in-frame clones and lacks some. The data show 85,000 to 110,000 clones, roughly 80% seen once. What was sequenced was PBMCs. The source is a man in his fifties in good health and CMV-seropositive.

Judged by abundance, this clone is large (0.1 to 1%). This chain uses TRBV27 with TRBJ1-1; D possibly corresponds to TRBD1 (6 bases). V was cut by 8 bases and J by 9 bases, with 13 bases left in between. CDR1 and CDR2 (germline): MNHEY, SMNVEV (reference sequence). The CDR3 is 11 residues long. The CDR3 sequence is CASADGTQAFF. The CDR3 DNA reads as TGTGCCAGCGCAGACGGGACACAAGCTTTCTTT.

The chain combines TRBV11-2 with TRBJ1-1, with 9 nucleotides matching TRBD1. There are 18 residues in the CDR3. Losses at the gene ends were 2 bases for V and 1 base for J; bases not matched to a gene: 11. Germline CDR1 reads SGHAT; CDR2 reads FQNNGV. CDR3 amino acids: CASSLLLGQGKRNTEAFF. CDR3 nucleotide sequence: TGTGCCAGCAGCTTACTTTTGGGACAGGGCAAGAGGAACACTGAAGCTTTCTTT.

The rearrangement uses TRBV10-3 and TRBJ2-2; a possible D gene is TRBD2 (5 bases). CDR1 and CDR2 from the germline V gene are ENHRY and SYGVKD. Trimming shortened V by 10 bases and J by 5 bases, and 17 bases separated the two germline ends. The CDR3 has 14 amino acids. CDR3 DNA sequence: TGTGCCACCTTGCCTGCGGGCCTAACCGGGGAGCTGTTTTTT. Its protein is CATLPAGLTGELFF.